The clone carrying this TCR beta chain was seen only a few times. Only in-frame clones appear in the TCRdb table, and some are missing; sequencing was by immunoSEQ multiplex PCR. This sample has roughly 80,000 clones, with under 85% found just once. The ends were cut back, 0 bases at V and 2 bases at J, with 13 bases in the middle. This CDR3 has 16 amino acids. CDR1 LGHNA and CDR2 YSLEER come from the germline V gene. These data come from a study of blood T cell repertoires in COVID-19. The chain is built from TRBV4-3 and TRBJ1-2; D is unresolved. Input material: peripheral blood. This TCR came from a woman of 80 years or more with acute or convalescent COVID-19. This CDR3 is CASSQDEGRLNYGYTF. CDR3 DNA sequence: TGCGCCAGCAGCCAAGATGAGGGCAGACTAAACTATGGCTACACCTTC.